The clone carrying this T cell receptor beta chain was seen a single time. Sequenced by immunoSEQ multiplex PCR; TCRdb stores in-frame clones only, minus some. Counted here are under 75,000 clones, 84% occurring once; the ten biggest clones make up about 16%. J lost 2 bases, V lost 4 bases, and 6 bases had no gene match. This CDR3 region has 14 residues. Per germline, CDR1 SGHNT and CDR2 YYREEE (reference sequence). This entry belongs to a study of blood T cell repertoires in COVID-19. Across the whole study: Sources were T cells, B-cell-depleted T cells, or PBMCs; the material itself was cDNA or gDNA.

Seattle's cohort entered during active infection and was followed longitudinally. The V call is TRBV5-4, the J call TRBJ2-7; TRBD1 matches at 7 bases. This clonotype was obtained from a man aged 55-75 years with COVID-19, enrolled during active disease. Specimen: peripheral blood. This CDR3 reads CASSPGQTPYEQYF. In nucleotides, the CDR3 is TGTGCCAGCAGCCCGGGACAGACTCCCTACGAGCAGTACTTC.